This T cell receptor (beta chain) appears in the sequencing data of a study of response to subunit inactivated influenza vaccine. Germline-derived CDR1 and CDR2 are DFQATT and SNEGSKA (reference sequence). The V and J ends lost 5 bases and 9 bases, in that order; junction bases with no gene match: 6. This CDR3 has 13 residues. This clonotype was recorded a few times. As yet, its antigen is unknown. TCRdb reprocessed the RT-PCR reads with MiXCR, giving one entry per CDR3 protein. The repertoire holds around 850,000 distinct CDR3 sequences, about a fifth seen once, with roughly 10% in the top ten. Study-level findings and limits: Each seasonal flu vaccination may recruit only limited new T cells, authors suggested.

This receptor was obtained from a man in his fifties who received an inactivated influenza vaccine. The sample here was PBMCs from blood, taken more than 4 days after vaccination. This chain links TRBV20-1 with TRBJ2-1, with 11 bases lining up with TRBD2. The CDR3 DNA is TGCAGTGCTTTTAGCGGGGGGGCGGGTGAGCAGTTCTTC. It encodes CSAFSGGAGEQFF.